The 21 T cell receptor beta chains listed next were all sequenced from one sample in a study of T cell repertoires in cytomegalovirus infection. In TCRdb, the reads were re-called with MiXCR into one record per CDR3 protein. The data contain some 270,000 distinct CDR3 sequences, 22% of them seen just once; the ten biggest clones take up approximately 20%. Which antigens these TCRs recognize remains unknown. The sequencing here drew on cultured PBMCs, taken from culture after CMV antigen stimulation. The receptor source for this set is a human donor in good health (CMV status not recorded). Some clones in this sample may be carry-over from other donors' samples.

V and J are TRBV27 and TRBJ2-7; 8 bases fit TRBD2. Germline CDR1 and CDR2: MNHEY and SMNVEV (reference sequence). The CDR3 has 15 amino acids. V lost 4 bases to trimming and J lost 3 bases; unmatched junction nucleotides: 8. CDR3 DNA: TGTGCCAGCAGTTCCCGGCCCAGCGGGGGCTACGAGCAGTACTTC. Translating gives CASSSRPSGGYEQYF.

The chain employs TRBV28 and TRBJ2-3, with D perhaps being TRBD1 or TRBD2 (6 bases each). Trimming left V 3 bases short and J 4 bases short, with 11 bases between. The germline CDR1 and CDR2 sequences are MDHEN and SYDVKM. This CDR3 has 14 amino acids. The CDR3 here is CASSFHREADTQYF. The CDR3 DNA reads TGTGCCAGCAGTTTTCACAGGGAGGCAGATACGCAGTATTTT.

The chain links TRBV6-2 or TRBV6-3 to TRBJ2-1, with 8 bases aligning to TRBD2. CDR3 size: 16 residues. Germline V gene lookup returns CDR1 MNHEY and CDR2 SVGEGT. Trimming removed 8 bases from V and 2 bases from J; junction bases left unmatched: 11. The CDR3 sequence: CASGFLAGRTYNEQFF. DNA of the CDR3: TGTGCCAGCGGCTTTTTAGCGGGAAGGACCTACAATGAGCAGTTCTTC.

In its sample, this clonotype was seen many times. The chain carries TRBV7-8 and TRBJ2-6; 8 bases line up with TRBD1. V lost 5 bases and J lost 2; bases outside the gene matches: 5. This CDR3 contains 16 residues. Germline V gene lookup returns CDR1 SGHVS and CDR2 FQNEAQ. CDR3 in amino acids: CASSPRTGTGANVLTF. As DNA, the CDR3 is TGTGCCAGCAGCCCGCGGACAGGGACTGGGGCCAACGTCCTGACTTTC.

J is TRBJ1-1 and V is TRBV18; 12 bases align to TRBD1. The CDR3 covers 16 residues. V lost 5 bases to trimming and J lost 5 bases; unmatched junction nucleotides: 9. Germline CDR1 and CDR2: KGHSH and LQKENI. CDR3 amino acids: CASSNQGQGANTEAFF. The CDR3, as DNA: TGTGCCAGCTCAAATCAGGGACAGGGGGCTAATACTGAAGCTTTCTTT.

V and J are TRBV4-2 and TRBJ2-1; 14 bases fit TRBD2. Germline V lookup: CDR1 LGHNA, CDR2 YNFKEQ. This CDR3 is 16 amino acids long. V lost 0 bases, J lost 8 bases, and 3 bases stayed unmatched. The CDR3 sequence: CASSQETSGRADEQFF. The CDR3 nucleotides are TGTGCCAGCAGCCAAGAGACTAGCGGGAGGGCCGATGAGCAGTTCTTC.

The V gene is TRBV19, the J gene TRBJ1-6; no clear D gene. Per the germline V gene, CDR1 is LNHDA and CDR2 is SQIVND (reference sequence). The V end lost 8 bases, the J end lost 4 bases, and 9 bases lay between the germline ends. This CDR3 contains 13 residues. The CDR3 coding sequence is TGTGCCAGTGCGACGGATTATAATTCACCCCTCCACTTT. This sequence encodes CASATDYNSPLHF.

The V and J genes are TRBV20-1 and TRBJ2-1, with a possible D match to TRBD2 (5 bases). Trimming shortened V by 3 bases and J by 6 bases, and 9 bases separated the two germline ends. CDR1 is DFQATT, CDR2 SNEGSKA, per germline (reference sequence). The length of the CDR3 is 12 residues. The CDR3 protein is CSASRRGNEQFF. The CDR3 DNA reads TGCAGTGCTAGCCGTCGGGGCAATGAGCAGTTCTTC.

The rearrangement joins TRBV6-1 to TRBJ2-7, with 8 bases identical to TRBD1. The CDR3 is made up of 13 amino acids. CDR1 is MNHNS, CDR2 SASEGT, per germline. Losses at the gene ends were 6 bases for V and 4 bases for J; bases not matched to a gene: 5. CDR3 sequence (DNA): TGTGCCAGCAGAGGGACAGGTCATTACGAGCAGTACGTC. It encodes CASRGTGHYEQYV.

The J gene is TRBJ1-2, the V gene TRBV4-3; D remains unclear. Germline assignment: CDR1 LGHNA and CDR2 YSLEER. With 0 bases removed from V and 8 bases from J, the gap between germline ends came to 13 bases. The CDR3 contains 14 residues. CDR3 residues: CASSQDGQNAGYTF. The CDR3 nucleotides are TGCGCCAGCAGCCAAGATGGCCAGAACGCCGGCTACACCTTC.

This clonotype was seen repeatedly, ten times or more. This sequence joins TRBV7-2 and TRBJ2-1, with TRBD2 matching 9 bases. CDR3 length: 17 amino acids. The V segment lost 1 base and the J segment 7 bases; nucleotides outside the gene matches: 11. Germline CDR1 and CDR2: SGHTA and FQGNSA. In DNA, the CDR3 is TGTGCCAGCAGCTTAGATGGTAGCGGGGGACTAATTAATGAGCAGTTCTTC. Its protein product is CASSLDGSGGLINEQFF.

In this sample, this clonotype turned up many times. This chain connects TRBV7-2 to TRBJ1-6, with D maybe TRBD1 (5 bases). The germline V gene encodes CDR1 SGHTA and CDR2 FQGNSA. Between the trimmed V and J ends, which lost 5 bases and 8 bases, there was a span of 13 bases. The CDR3 totals 14 residues. The CDR3 nucleotides are TGTGCCAGCAGCCCATCCGGGGCGCATTCACCCCTCCACTTT. This encodes CASSPSGAHSPLHF.

This clonotype was seen more than once but under ten times. This chain connects TRBV7-9 to TRBJ2-5; D gene uncertain. Germline V gene sequence: CDR1 SEHNR, CDR2 FQNEAQ (reference sequence). V was clipped by 5 bases and J by 0 bases, with 19 bases between them. The CDR3 is made up of 17 amino acids. In DNA form, the CDR3 reads TGTGCCAGCAGCCCCTATCTCGGCGCCACCGACCAAGAGACCCAGTACTTC. Its translation: CASSPYLGATDQETQYF.

This clonotype was detected many times. The rearrangement joins TRBV7-2 to TRBJ2-7; the match to TRBD1 covers 7 bases. Germline V lookup: CDR1 SGHTA, CDR2 FQGNSA. Unmatched junction bases numbered 5, after V lost 1 base and J lost 2 bases. The CDR3 extends over 15 amino acids. The DNA of the CDR3 is TGTGCCAGCAGCTTAGAGGGGGCTGGGACCTACGAGCAGTACTTC. Translating gives CASSLEGAGTYEQYF.

In its sample, this clonotype was seen many times. The V and J genes are TRBV7-6 and TRBJ2-5; D remains ambiguous. Germline V CDR1 and CDR2: SGHVS, FNYEAQ. The CDR3 has 13 residues. Between the trimmed V and J ends, which lost 1 base and 2 bases, there was a span of 5 bases. CDR3 sequence (DNA): TGTGCCAGCAGCTTAGTGCAGCAAGAGACCCAGTACTTC. Encoded protein: CASSLVQQETQYF.

This clonotype was observed a handful of times. The chain has TRBV6-2 or TRBV6-3 and TRBJ2-5; D is ambiguous. Trimming removed 5 bases from V and 7 bases from J, with 11 bases in between. The CDR3 covers 12 residues. CDR1 is MNHEY and CDR2 is SVGEGT in the germline V gene. CDR3: CASSLRMGTQYF. The CDR3 DNA sequence: TGTGCCAGCAGTCTTCGGATGGGGACCCAGTACTTC.

The chain employs TRBV28 and TRBJ1-5; 8 positions agree with TRBD1. CDR1 is MDHEN, CDR2 SYDVKM, per germline. Germline trimming cut 7 bases from V and 5 bases from J; bases unmatched to any gene: 10. This CDR3 is 15 amino acids long. CDR3 residues: CASTNGQGGYQPQHF. DNA for the CDR3: TGTGCCAGCACTAACGGACAGGGAGGCTATCAGCCCCAGCATTTT.

The genes are TRBV6-6 and TRBJ1-5; the D gene is possibly TRBD1 (6 bases). Germline CDR1 is MNHNY and CDR2 is SVGAGI (reference sequence). CDR3 length: 18 residues. The V end was cut by 2 bases, the J end by 3 bases, with 20 bases between. The CDR3 loop is CASSYPNAGASYNQPQHF. DNA of the CDR3: TGTGCCAGCAGTTACCCGAACGCGGGGGCTTCATACAATCAGCCCCAGCATTTT.

The chain carries TRBV19 and TRBJ2-1; TRBD2 agrees at 8 bases. CDR1 LNHDA and CDR2 SQIVND come from the germline V gene (reference sequence). V was pared by 7 bases and J by 7 bases, with 9 bases of the junction left unmatched. The CDR3 runs 14 residues. This CDR3 is CASIPEGGRNEQFF. In DNA form, the CDR3 reads TGTGCCAGTATACCAGAGGGCGGGAGGAATGAGCAGTTCTTC. Variable domain in full (rest from reference TRBV19 and TRBJ2-1): DGGITQSPKYLFRKEGQNVTLSCEQNLNHDAMYWYRQDPGQGLRLIYYSQIVNDFQKGDIAEGYSVSREKKESFPLTVTSAQKNPTAFYLCASIPEGGRNEQFFGPGTRLTVL.

This clonotype has just a few counts. The rearrangement uses TRBV12-3 or TRBV12-4 and TRBJ2-1; D may be TRBD1 or TRBD2 (5 bases each). V lost 6 bases, J lost 4 bases, and 13 bases lay in between. The CDR3 extends over 14 amino acids. The CDR3 spells CASRKTGPYNEQFF. The CDR3 bases are TGTGCCAGCAGAAAGACGGGGCCATACAATGAGCAGTTCTTC.

This clonotype was observed a handful of times. This chain uses TRBV12-3 or TRBV12-4 with TRBJ1-2, with 11 bases matching TRBD1. This CDR3 has 16 residues. V lost 7 bases and J lost 5; bases outside the gene matches: 12. CDR3 residues: CASTLSGTGGHYGYTF. The CDR3 DNA reads TGTGCCAGCACCTTATCCGGGACAGGGGGACATTATGGCTACACCTTC.